Listed below are T cell receptor beta chains from one sample, sequenced in a study of cytomegalovirus exposure and HLA in healthy donors. Sequenced by immunoSEQ multiplex PCR; TCRdb stores in-frame clones only, minus some. The sample has around 270,000 clones, approximately 80% seen once. Sequenced input: PBMCs. Receptors originate from a girl aged 2-10 years in good health and CMV-seronegative. Both conserved end residues are part of each CDR3. A D gene is named only where the DNA matches it firmly. Clone size is not always given. Where it is, it says once, few, many or a class for expanded clones.

clone size	J gene	D gene	V gene	CDR3 DNA	CDR3 protein
-	TRBJ1-4	-	TRBV6-1	TGTGCCAGCAGTAACAGGGTGGAAGATGAAAAACTGTTTTTT	CASSNRVEDEKLFF
once	TRBJ1-5	-	TRBV9	TGTGCCAGCAGCGTAGGTCCGGGGAATCAGCCCCAGCATTTT	CASSVGPGNQPQHF
-	TRBJ2-1	-	TRBV7-2	TGTGCCAGCAGCTTTCGCGCGGGGGCTGACGATGAGCAGTTCTTC	CASSFRAGADDEQFF
few	TRBJ1-1	-	TRBV6-6	TGTGCCAGCAGGCAGGGGTTTGCAACTGAAGCTTTCTTT	CASRQGFATEAFF
-	TRBJ2-2	TRBD2	TRBV7-2	TGTGCCAGCGCCCGGAGGGCGGGGGACACCGGGGAGCTGTTTTTT	CASARRAGDTGELFF
-	TRBJ2-2	-	TRBV7-7	TGTGCCAGCAGCGCCAGGGATACCGGGGAGCTGTTTTTT	CASSARDTGELFF
-	TRBJ2-7	TRBD1	TRBV5-4	TGTGCCAGCAGCTTAGGACAGGGCGCCTACGAGCAGTACTTC	CASSLGQGAYEQYF
-	TRBJ2-5	TRBD1	TRBV7-2	TGTGCCAGCAGCTCCACAGGGGGCCGGCAAGAGACCCAGTACTTC	CASSSTGGRQETQYF
-	TRBJ2-7	-	TRBV6-5	TGTGCCAGCAGTCCTCAGAGGTGGGTGAACGAGCAGTACTTC	CASSPQRWVNEQYF
-	TRBJ1-2	TRBD1	TRBV18	TGTGCCAGCTCACTTGGTGACAGGGCGGTCTATGGCTACACCTTC	CASSLGDRAVYGYTF
-	TRBJ2-1	-	TRBV14	TGTGCCAGCAGCCAAATCACCGCTTTCGGCAATGAGCAGTTCTTC	CASSQITAFGNEQFF
few	TRBJ1-4	TRBD1	TRBV6-5	TGTGCCAGCAGCCCTGGACAGGTTAATGAAAAACTGTTTTTT	CASSPGQVNEKLFF
-	TRBJ2-2	TRBD1	TRBV2	TGTGCCAGCAATACAGGGGTTAACACCGGGGAGCTGTTTTTT	CASNTGVNTGELFF
-	TRBJ1-2	-	TRBV2	TGTGCCAGCAAGGAGGGTAGGTTTTATGGCTACACCTTC	CASKEGRFYGYTF
-	TRBJ2-7	-	TRBV7-6	TGTGCCAGCAGCTACCGAGGGGGTACCTTGATCTACGAGCAGTACTTC	CASSYRGGTLIYEQYF
-	TRBJ2-1	-	TRBV29-1	TGCAGCGTTGTCGCAGGCACGAGCTCCTACAATGAGCAGTTCTTC	CSVVAGTSSYNEQFF
-	TRBJ2-3	-	TRBV5-4	TGTGCCAGCAGCTTATCAGTTGGCGGGGTAGAAAGCACAGATACGCAGTATTTT	CASSLSVGGVESTDTQYF
-	TRBJ2-1	-	TRBV29-1	TGCAGCGTTGATTCTGGCGGATACAATGAGAGGATAGTCTTC	CSVDSGGYNERIVF
-	TRBJ2-3	TRBD2	TRBV7-8	TGTGCCAGCAGCTTAGTCGCGGGGGGGCTCACAGATACGCAGTATTTT	CASSLVAGGLTDTQYF
-	TRBJ2-5	-	TRBV15	TGTGCCACCAGCAGAGATCTGGGCGAAGAGACCCAGTACTTC	CATSRDLGEETQYF
-	TRBJ2-2	TRBD2	TRBV2	TGTGCCAGCAGTGGTTATGGAGGACAGCGGGGGCCCGGGGAGCTGTTTTTT	CASSGYGGQRGPGELFF
-	TRBJ2-1	TRBD2	TRBV4-1	TGCGCCAGCAGCCATGGGGGGGGATTTAATGAGCAGTTCTTC	CASSHGGGFNEQFF